This T cell receptor (beta chain) came from a study of molecular identifiers for immune sequencing clone quantification. This clonotype was seen at least ten times. The CDR3 is 18 amino acids. After removal of 0 bases from V and 1 base from J, the junction contained 9 bases not matched to a gene. Germline CDR1 SGDLS, CDR2 YYNGEE. TCRdb re-called the PCR reads with MiXCR, one entry per CDR3 protein. The data show hundreds of thousands of distinct CDR3 sequences, less than 20% seen once. Sequenced input: naive CD8+ T cells from blood, with Jurkat cell RNA spiked in. Regarding subset: FACS-sorted CD8+CD4-CCR7+CD45RA+ naive T cells. V usage is TRBV9 and J usage is TRBJ2-3, with 9 bases fitting TRBD1. This clonotype originated in a human donor in good health. Some libraries in this study had Jurkat cell RNA spiked in. The CDR3 reads CASSVAPRTGEGTDTQYF. CDR3 coding DNA: TGTGCCAGCAGCGTAGCTCCCAGGACAGGGGAGGGCACAGATACGCAGTATTTT.